The entry below describes one T cell receptor (beta chain). Germline is not matched at one junction end, which may reflect a read error. Breast cancer patients provided tissue from their axillary draining lymph nodes. Germline CDR1 is MNHEY and CDR2 is SMNVEV (reference sequence). This CDR3 region has 12 residues. This sample was taken from a study of breast tumors, draining lymph nodes, adjacent tissues. Using its own MiXCR run on the multiplex PCR reads, TCRdb lists one record per CDR3 protein. The repertoire consists of around 230,000 distinct CDR3 sequences, with around 32% occurring once and the leading ten covering roughly 1.3%.

Sequences were obtained from axillary lymph node tissue. The sequence was obtained from a female donor with breast cancer. Some clones in this sample may be carry-over from other donors' samples. The chain joins TRBV27 to TRBJ1-2; no clear D gene. CDR3 loop: CAGRSGRYGYTF. In DNA form, the CDR3 reads TGTGCCGGCAGATCGGGCCGGTATGGCTACACCTTC.